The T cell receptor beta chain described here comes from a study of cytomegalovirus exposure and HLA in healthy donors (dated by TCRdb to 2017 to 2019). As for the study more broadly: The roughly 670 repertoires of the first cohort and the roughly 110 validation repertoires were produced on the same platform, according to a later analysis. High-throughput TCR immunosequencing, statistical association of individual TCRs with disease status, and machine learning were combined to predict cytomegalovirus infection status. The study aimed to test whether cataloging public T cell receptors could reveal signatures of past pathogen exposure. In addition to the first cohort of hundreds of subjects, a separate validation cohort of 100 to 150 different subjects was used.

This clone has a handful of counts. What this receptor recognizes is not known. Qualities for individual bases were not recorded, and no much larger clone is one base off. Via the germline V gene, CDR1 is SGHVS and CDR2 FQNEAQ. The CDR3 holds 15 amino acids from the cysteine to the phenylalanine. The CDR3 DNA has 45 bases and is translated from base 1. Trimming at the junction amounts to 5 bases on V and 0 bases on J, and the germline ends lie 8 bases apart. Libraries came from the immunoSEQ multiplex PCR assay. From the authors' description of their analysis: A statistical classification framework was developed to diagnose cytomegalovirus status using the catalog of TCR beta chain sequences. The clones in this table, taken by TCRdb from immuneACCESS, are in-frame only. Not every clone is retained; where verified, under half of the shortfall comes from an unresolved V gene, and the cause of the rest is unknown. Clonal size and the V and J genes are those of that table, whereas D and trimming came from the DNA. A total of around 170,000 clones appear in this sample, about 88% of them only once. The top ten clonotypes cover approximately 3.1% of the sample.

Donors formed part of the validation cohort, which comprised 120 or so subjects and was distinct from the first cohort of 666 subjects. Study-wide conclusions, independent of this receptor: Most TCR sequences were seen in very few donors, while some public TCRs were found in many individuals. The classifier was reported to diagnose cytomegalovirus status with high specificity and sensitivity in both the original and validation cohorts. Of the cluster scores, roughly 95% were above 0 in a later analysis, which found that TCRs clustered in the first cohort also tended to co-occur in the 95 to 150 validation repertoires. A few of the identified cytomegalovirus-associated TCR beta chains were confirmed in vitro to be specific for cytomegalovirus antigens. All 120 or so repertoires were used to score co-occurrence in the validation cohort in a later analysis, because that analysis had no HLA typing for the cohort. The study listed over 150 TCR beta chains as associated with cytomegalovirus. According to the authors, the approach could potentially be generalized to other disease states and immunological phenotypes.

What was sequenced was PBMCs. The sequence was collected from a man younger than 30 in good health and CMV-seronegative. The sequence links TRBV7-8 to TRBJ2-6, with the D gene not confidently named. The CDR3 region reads CASSPRFSGANVLTF. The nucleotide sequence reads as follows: TGTGCCAGCAGCCCGAGGTTCTCTGGGGCCAACGTCCTGACTTTC.